The clone carrying this T cell receptor (beta chain) occurred many times. 5'RACE, which relied on constant-segment primers, yielded TCR alpha and TCR beta cDNA libraries carrying sample barcodes and UMIs. From the 5' RACE reads, TCRdb called clonotypes with MiXCR, one entry per CDR3 protein. The repertoire holds a few hundred thousand distinct CDR3 sequences, with roughly 15% as singletons. Germline CDR1 and CDR2: MNHEY and SVGEGT. Trimming left V 8 bases short and J 0 bases short, with 5 bases between. The CDR3 runs to 13 residues. The entry originates in a study of T-cell memory formation after mild COVID-19. Study context: The two donors had largely donor-specific TCR clusters.

The source is a man in his late teens or twenties who had mild COVID-19 (a few samples of this study predate the infection). Cell type and time point are not known. The rearrangement links TRBV6-2 or TRBV6-3 to TRBJ2-6; D is uncertain. Material: PBMCs or a T cell subset sorted from them (not recorded which). CDR3 in amino acids: CASQSSGANVLTF. The CDR3 nucleotides read TGTGCCAGCCAGAGCTCTGGGGCCAACGTCCTGACTTTC.